This T cell receptor beta chain appears in the sequencing data of a study of T cells in narcolepsy. The study, taken as a whole, reports: Autoreactive clone sequences were missing from some blood memory CD4+ repertoires. Same-patient CSF and blood CD4+ T cell clonotypes included HCRT-specific and TRIB2-specific autoreactive ones. Reportedly, autoreactive clonotypes were serially detected in patients' blood but not controls'.

CDR3 length: 15 residues. Trimming shortened V by 0 bases and J by 2 bases, and 10 bases separated the two germline ends. The germline V gene has CDR1 MNHNY and CDR2 SVGAGI (reference sequence). Concerning this clone: Its antigen is undetermined.

The protocol was immunoSEQ multiplex PCR, while the TCRdb copy is restricted to in-frame clones and leaves out a portion. This table has about 24,000 clones, approximately 85% appearing once. Material for sequencing was memory (CD45RA-) CD4+ T cells from blood. The chain joins TRBV6-6 to TRBJ1-2; perhaps TRBD1 as D (5 bases). The sequence derives from a human donor in good health. The CDR3 nucleotides read TGTGCCAGCAGTTACTCTAGGGCAGGGAACTATGGCTACACCTTC. Its protein is CASSYSRAGNYGYTF.